What follows are 30 T cell receptor beta chains derived from one specimen sequenced in a study of CD8+ T cells in alopecia areata. Isolated RNA was reverse transcribed into cDNA used as the sequencing template. TCRdb's table, derived via immunoSEQ multiplex PCR, lists solely in-frame clones and lacks some. The repertoire holds around 150,000 clones, with 50% to 65% as singletons. Material: CD4+ T cells sorted from blood. Every receptor here comes from a human donor in good health.

Only a few counts were recorded for this clone. The chain uses TRBV28 and TRBJ1-4, with TRBD1 as a possible D gene (5 bases). Trimming left V 4 bases short and J 0 bases short, with 30 bases between. This CDR3 is built from 22 residues. Germline lookup yields CDR1 MDHEN and CDR2 SYDVKM. The CDR3 coding sequence is TGTGCCAGCAGTTCAACCCCTCGTGGGACCGAGCAACGGCTTGCAACTAATGAAAAACTGTTTTTT. Translated: CASSSTPRGTEQRLATNEKLFF.

CDR3 region: CASSSRSYEQYF. The CDR3 DNA sequence: TGCGCCAGCAGCTCCCGCTCCTACGAGCAGTACTTC. This chain connects TRBV5-1 to TRBJ2-7; D is ambiguous. The CDR3 consists of 12 residues. CDR1 and CDR2 (germline): SGHRS, YFSETQ. V lost 3 bases and J 0 bases, leaving 4 bases between the germline ends.

This chain joins TRBV29-1 and TRBJ2-5; a weak D match, TRBD1 (6 bases). The CDR3 has 15 residues. The germline CDR1 and CDR2 sequences are SQVTM and ANQGSEA. V dropped 7 bases and J dropped 0 bases, with 18 bases sitting between them. CDR3 in amino acids: CSGHTGQPHQETQYF. The CDR3 coding sequence is TGCAGCGGGCATACCGGACAGCCCCACCAAGAGACCCAGTACTTC.

For the CDR3, the DNA is TGTGCCAGCAGTGACGGGGAGACTCAGCCCCAGCATTTT. It translates to CASSDGETQPQHF. The rearrangement joins TRBV25-1 to TRBJ1-5, with D hard to call. V was cut by 3 bases and J by 6 bases, with 9 bases left in between. In germline, CDR1 is MGHDK, CDR2 SYGVNS. This CDR3 comprises 13 residues.

This clone was found a few times. The chain links TRBV28 to TRBJ2-5; D could derive from TRBD1 or TRBD2 (5 bases each). Per the germline V gene, CDR1 is MDHEN and CDR2 is SYDVKM. V was pared by 6 bases and J by 5 bases, with 16 bases between. The CDR3 length is 14 residues. The CDR3 nucleotides read TGTGCCAGCAGGATAATGCAGGGCGGGGAGACCCAGTACTTC. It translates to CASRIMQGGETQYF.

This clone was seen only once. The chain links TRBV27 to TRBJ2-7, with D perhaps matching TRBD1 (6 bases). Per the germline V gene, CDR1 is MNHEY and CDR2 is SMNVEV (reference sequence). This CDR3 region has 16 residues. With 5 bases removed from V and 5 bases from J, the gap between germline ends came to 22 bases. CDR3 nucleotide sequence: TGTGCCAGCAGTGCTCGTCGCAGGGGAGCTGGCCACGAGCAGTACTTC. Its translation is CASSARRRGAGHEQYF.

The V gene is TRBV30, the J gene TRBJ2-5, with 8 bases fitting TRBD1. CDR1 GTSNPN and CDR2 SVGIG come from the germline V gene (reference sequence). CDR3 length: 11 amino acids. CDR3: CALQGEETQYF. The DNA of the CDR3 is TGTGCACTACAGGGGGAAGAGACCCAGTACTTC.

The chain employs TRBV14 and TRBJ1-1; no clear D gene. V was cut by 4 bases and J by 0 bases, with 6 bases left in between. The CDR3 has 13 residues. CDR1 SGHDN and CDR2 FVKESK come from the germline V gene. CDR3 bases: TGTGCCAGCAGCCTGGTGGTGAACACTGAAGCTTTCTTT. Protein sequence: CASSLVVNTEAFF. The full variable domain, completed using reference TRBV14 and TRBJ1-1, is EAGVTQFPSHSVIEKGQTVTLRCDPISGHDNLYWYRRVMGKEIKFLLHFVKESKQDESGMPNNRFLAERTGGTYSTLKVQPAELEDSGVYFCASSLVVNTEAFFGQGTRLTVV.

This sequence joins TRBV4-2 and TRBJ2-7; TRBD2 is a possible D gene (6 bases). V lost 1 base, J lost 6 bases, and 10 bases lay in between. The CDR3 sequence is 13 residues long. Germline values: CDR1 LGHNA, CDR2 YNFKEQ. The CDR3 spells CASSQAQGGEQYF. The DNA for the CDR3 is TGTGCCAGCAGCCAAGCCCAGGGAGGCGAGCAGTACTTC.

The V and J genes are TRBV5-1 and TRBJ1-2, with D possibly matching TRBD1 (5 bases). Germline CDR1 is SGHRS and CDR2 is YFSETQ. V dropped 0 bases and J dropped 2 bases, with 11 bases sitting between them. The CDR3 contains 15 residues. The CDR3 sequence: CASSLAPTENYGYTF. The CDR3 bases are TGCGCCAGCAGCTTGGCCCCGACAGAAAACTATGGCTACACCTTC.

V gene TRBV2 combines with J gene TRBJ1-2; maybe TRBD1 (5 bases). This CDR3 has 14 residues. Germline values: CDR1 SNHLY, CDR2 FYNNEI. Trimming removed 5 bases from V and 1 base from J, with 11 bases in between. DNA for the CDR3: TGTGCCAGCAGTTTCGGGACGGGTAACTATGGCTACACCTTC. Its translation: CASSFGTGNYGYTF.

This chain's CDR3 is CATYAGRLPYGYTF. The CDR3 DNA reads as TGTGCCACCTACGCGGGGCGCCTCCCCTATGGCTACACCTTC. The V call is TRBV5-4, the J call TRBJ1-2; D perhaps matches TRBD1 (5 bases). In germline, CDR1 is SGHNT, CDR2 YYREEE (reference sequence). V dropped 9 bases and J dropped 4 bases, with 19 bases sitting between them. CDR3 length: 14 residues. Full variable domain (remainder filled in from reference TRBV5-4 and TRBJ1-2): ETGVTQSPTHLIKTRGQQVTLRCSSQSGHNTVSWYQQALGQGPQFIFQYYREEENGRGNFPPRFSGLQFPNYSSELNVNALELDDSALYLCATYAGRLPYGYTFGSGTRLTVV.

This rearrangement joins TRBV19 to TRBJ2-1, with 7 bases lining up with TRBD1. This CDR3 comprises 14 residues. The ends lost 7 bases at V and 0 bases at J; junction bases unmatched: 3. Germline loops: CDR1 LNHDA, CDR2 SQIVND (reference sequence). The CDR3 coding sequence is TGTGCCAGTACCCGGACAGGCTCCTACAATGAGCAGTTCTTC. Translated: CASTRTGSYNEQFF.

The CDR3 sequence: CASSPGASLAGELFF. CDR3 DNA sequence: TGTGCCAGCAGCCCAGGGGCTAGCCTGGCCGGGGAGCTGTTTTTT. The chain is built from TRBV7-6 and TRBJ2-2; a weak D match, TRBD1 (6 bases). The V end lost 5 bases, the J end lost 6 bases, and 16 bases lay between the germline ends. CDR1 and CDR2 from the germline V gene are SGHVS and FNYEAQ. CDR3 size: 15 residues.

V and J are TRBV7-9 and TRBJ2-7, with D perhaps TRBD1 or TRBD2 (5 bases each). CDR3 size: 14 residues. Germline-derived CDR1 and CDR2 are SEHNR and FQNEAQ (reference sequence). V was clipped by 5 bases and J by 2 bases, with 13 bases between them. CDR3 sequence (DNA): TGTGCCAGCAGCCCCGGGGCGGTCACCTACGAGCAGTACTTC. It translates to CASSPGAVTYEQYF.

The J gene is TRBJ1-1, the V gene TRBV27; no reliable D call. The length of the CDR3 is 14 residues. Germline V gives CDR1 MNHEY, CDR2 SMNVEV (reference sequence). The germline V and J ends were trimmed by 3 bases and 3 bases, with 11 bases remaining between them. The CDR3 sequence: CASSLRSGDTEAFF. The CDR3 region has the DNA TGTGCCAGCAGTTTGAGGTCTGGGGACACTGAAGCTTTCTTT.

The chain joins TRBV6-1 to TRBJ1-2, with 7 bases identical to TRBD1. The CDR3 is made up of 12 amino acids. J was trimmed by 9 bases and V by 8 bases; bases with no gene match: 9. CDR1 MNHNS and CDR2 SASEGT come from the germline V gene. In DNA form, the CDR3 reads TGTGCCAGCCGGACAGGTTTTGGGAGCTACACCTTC. It yields the protein CASRTGFGSYTF.

The V call is TRBV2, the J call TRBJ2-1, with D possibly matching TRBD1 (5 bases). With 5 bases removed from V and 8 bases from J, the gap between germline ends came to 10 bases. The germline V gene encodes CDR1 SNHLY and CDR2 FYNNEI. This CDR3 is built from 12 residues. CDR3 sequence reads: CASSTQGYEQFF. The CDR3 coding sequence is TGTGCCAGCAGTACCCAGGGTTATGAGCAGTTCTTC.

This rearrangement joins TRBV6-1 to TRBJ2-7; 9 bases are a match to TRBD1. Germline V gene lookup returns CDR1 MNHNS and CDR2 SASEGT. CDR3 size: 16 residues. J was trimmed by 6 bases and V by 3 bases; bases with no gene match: 12. CDR3 region: CASSETWTGASGEQYF. DNA for the CDR3: TGTGCCAGCAGTGAGACCTGGACAGGGGCAAGTGGCGAGCAGTACTTC.

In DNA, the CDR3 is TGTGCCAGCAGATTGACTAGCGGGAGTTTAGATACGCAGTATTTT. Translating gives CASRLTSGSLDTQYF. The V call is TRBV27, the J call TRBJ2-3, with 12 bases that match TRBD2. Trimming took 6 bases from V and 5 from J; bases not matched to a gene: 6. Looked up from germline, CDR1 is MNHEY and CDR2 is SMNVEV (reference sequence). The CDR3 has 15 residues.

The chain links TRBV6-5 to TRBJ2-6; D gene uncertain. V was cut by 2 bases and J by 1 base, with 6 bases left in between. The CDR3 is 15 amino acids. The germline CDR1 and CDR2 sequences are MNHEY and SVGAGI. The CDR3 region is CASSYPASGANVLTF. DNA for the CDR3: TGTGCCAGCAGTTACCCAGCTTCTGGGGCCAACGTCCTGACTTTC.

The chain combines TRBV4-1 with TRBJ2-5, with D uncertain. Trimming removed 1 base at V and 2 bases at J, with 11 bases between. CDR1 and CDR2 from the germline V gene are MGHRA and YSYEKL. The CDR3 is 15 residues long. Here the CDR3 DNA reads TGCGCCAGCAGCCAAGCCTCTCTAAAACAAGAGACCCAGTACTTC. Amino acids: CASSQASLKQETQYF.

The chain couples TRBV6-1 to TRBJ2-3; 7 bases line up with TRBD1. This CDR3 comprises 15 residues. V gave up 8 bases and J gave up 0 bases; unmatched junction bases: 8. Germline V gives CDR1 MNHNS, CDR2 SASEGT. CDR3 DNA: TGTGCCAGCGGAGAAACAGGGGTTAGCACAGATACGCAGTATTTT. It specifies CASGETGVSTDTQYF.

J is TRBJ1-2 and V is TRBV2; D call uncertain. CDR1 and CDR2 from the germline V gene are SNHLY and FYNNEI. The CDR3 has 13 amino acids. Trimming took off 1 base at V and 4 bases at J, with 7 bases between the two ends. DNA for the CDR3: TGTGCCAGCAGTGAAGGGCCGGGCTATGGCTACACCTTC. Encoded protein: CASSEGPGYGYTF.

The chain employs TRBV25-1 and TRBJ1-2, with unresolved D. The CDR3 totals 13 residues. V was trimmed by 2 bases and J by 4 bases, leaving 8 bases between them. CDR1 MGHDK and CDR2 SYGVNS come from the germline V gene. This CDR3 reads CASSEEAFYGYTF. The CDR3 DNA is TGTGCCAGCAGTGAAGAGGCCTTCTATGGCTACACCTTC.

The J gene is TRBJ2-5, the V gene TRBV9; D uncertain. V gave up 0 bases and J gave up 1 base, with 4 bases separating them. The CDR3 sequence is 13 residues long. Per germline, CDR1 SGDLS and CDR2 YYNGEE. The CDR3 nucleotides read TGTGCCAGCAGCGTAGACAGCCAAGAGACCCAGTACTTC. Protein: CASSVDSQETQYF.

The chain joins TRBV6-5 to TRBJ1-5; D gene unclear. The V and J ends lost 4 bases and 6 bases respectively, with 10 bases between them. Germline V lookup: CDR1 MNHEY, CDR2 SVGAGI. The CDR3 runs to 13 residues. CDR3 region: CASSSQATQPQHF. The CDR3 DNA reads as TGTGCCAGCAGTTCCCAGGCTACTCAGCCCCAGCATTTT.

This chain uses TRBV2 with TRBJ1-1, with D uncertain. Between the trimmed V and J ends, which lost 2 bases and 8 bases, there was a span of 3 bases. The length of the CDR3 is 10 residues. Germline CDR1 and CDR2: SNHLY and FYNNEI. This chain's CDR3 is CASSELEAFF. DNA for the CDR3: TGTGCCAGCAGTGAATTAGAAGCTTTCTTT.

This clone was found a few times. The genes are TRBV7-3 and TRBJ2-5, with 9 bases matching TRBD2. Trimming removed 2 bases from V and 11 bases from J; junction bases left unmatched: 6. Germline-derived CDR1 and CDR2 are SGHTA and FQGTGA. The CDR3 loop spans 13 amino acids. CDR3 DNA: TGTGCCAGCAGCTTAGAGGCTAGCGGGAAGCAGTACTTC. Its translation: CASSLEASGKQYF. Full variable domain (outside the CDR3, taken from reference TRBV7-3 and TRBJ2-5): GAGVSQTPSNKVTEKGKYVELRCDPISGHTALYWYRQSLGQGPEFLIYFQGTGAADDSGLPNDRFFAVRPEGSVSTLKIQRTERGDSAVYLCASSLEASGKQYFGPGTRLLVL.

This clone was seen only a few times. The chain uses TRBV18 and TRBJ2-1; D remains ambiguous. The CDR3 has 15 amino acids. V dropped 2 bases and J dropped 7 bases, with 15 bases sitting between them. Germline CDR1 KGHSH, CDR2 LQKENI. The CDR3 protein is CASSPMVNVPNEQFF. CDR3 nucleotide sequence: TGTGCCAGCTCACCAATGGTCAACGTACCTAATGAGCAGTTCTTC. The full variable domain, completed using reference TRBV18 and TRBJ2-1, is NAGVMQNPRHLVRRRGQEARLRCSPMKGHSHVYWYRQLPEEGLKFMVYLQKENIIDESGMPKERFSAEFPKEGPSILRIQQVVRGDSAAYFCASSPMVNVPNEQFFGPGTRLTVL.